This TCR beta chain was sequenced for a study of breast tumors, draining lymph nodes, adjacent tissues. Findings of the study overall: Tumor repertoires ranked between lymph nodes and nontumor tissue in diversity, with V and J gene preferences.

Each CDR3 protein gets one entry after TCRdb re-called the multiplex PCR reads with MiXCR. The table has about 200,000 distinct CDR3 sequences, roughly 31% seen once. This CDR3 is 13 amino acids long. CDR1 and CDR2 from the germline V gene are MNHEY and SVGAGI. With 5 bases clipped from V and 7 bases from J, the junction kept 5 bases outside the gene matches. This clonotype was seen ten or more times. The target antigen is unknown. The lymph nodes were axillary draining lymph nodes from breast cancer patients. The V and J genes are TRBV6-5 and TRBJ1-5; 7 nucleotides align to TRBD1. The material sequenced was axillary lymph node tissue. The sequence was obtained from a female donor with breast cancer. Some clones in this sample may be carry-over from other donors' samples. The CDR3 sequence: CASSRGPGQPQHF. In DNA form, the CDR3 reads TGTGCCAGCAGTAGGGGGCCAGGCCAGCCCCAGCATTTT.